The subject of this entry is one T cell receptor (beta chain). What it recognizes is unknown. These data originate in a study of blood T cells in healthy people across ages. Overall study findings and caveats: Because sorting was not performed, PBMCs prevented conclusive naive versus antigen-experienced comparison.

For the second PCR, which ran for roughly 7 to 11 cycles, a sample-barcoded 5' primer and a J-beta primer mix were used. TCRdb reprocessed the 5' RACE reads via MiXCR and lists one record per CDR3 protein. The data show approximately 830,000 distinct CDR3 sequences, 62% seen once. The germline CDR1 and CDR2 sequences are MNHEY and SVGAGI. V was cut by 5 bases and J by 4 bases, with 9 bases left in between. CDR3 length: 13 residues. This receptor was identified in a man aged 25 to 40 in good health. The chain joins TRBV6-5 to TRBJ2-1; tentative D call: TRBD1 (6 bases). The sample taken for sequencing was blood. CDR3 in DNA: TGTGCCAGCAGTCCAGGGGAGTACAATGAGCAGTTCTTC. Protein sequence: CASSPGEYNEQFF.